This is a list of T cell receptor beta chains from one sample in a study of CD8 T cells in Susac syndrome. MiXCR, run by TCRdb on the immunoSEQ multiplex PCR reads, gives a single entry per CDR3 protein. The table shows 100,000 to 150,000 distinct CDR3 sequences, with just over 90% occurring only once. Sequenced material: CD8+ T cells from PBMCs. The receptor source for this set is a human donor with multiple sclerosis. CDR3s include the opening cysteine and the closing phenylalanine or tryptophan. D genes are given only for firm matches. Some rows mark clone size as missing; the rest say once, few, many or name a class of expanded clone.

cdr3_aa: CASSPDRAGEQFF; cdr3_nt: TGTGCCAGCAGTCCGGACCGAGCCGGGGAGCAGTTCTTC; cdr3_length: 13; v_call: TRBV5-6; j_call: TRBJ2-1; clone_size: NA; d_call: NA
cdr3_aa: CASSPNRDRAEKLFF; cdr3_nt: TGTGCCAGCTCACCGAACCGGGACAGGGCTGAAAAACTGTTTTTT; cdr3_length: 15; v_call: TRBV18; j_call: TRBJ1-4; clone_size: NA; d_call: TRBD1
cdr3_aa: CASSLQGGETQYF; cdr3_nt: TGTGCCAGCAGTCTACAGGGAGGGGAGACCCAGTACTTC; cdr3_length: 13; v_call: TRBV6-6; j_call: TRBJ2-5; clone_size: NA; d_call: NA
cdr3_aa: CASMGDRGPDYEQYF; cdr3_nt: TGTGCCAGCATGGGCGACAGGGGACCGGACTACGAGCAGTACTTC; cdr3_length: 15; v_call: TRBV7-9; j_call: TRBJ2-7; clone_size: NA; d_call: TRBD1
cdr3_aa: CATGTGSYNEQFF; cdr3_nt: TGTGCCACCGGGACAGGCTCCTACAATGAGCAGTTCTTC; cdr3_length: 13; v_call: TRBV24-1; j_call: TRBJ2-1; clone_size: NA; d_call: TRBD1
cdr3_aa: CASSPSSGRAGGELFF; cdr3_nt: TGTGCCAGCAGTCCCTCTAGCGGGAGGGCCGGCGGGGAGCTGTTTTTT; cdr3_length: 16; v_call: TRBV7-8; j_call: TRBJ2-2; clone_size: NA; d_call: TRBD2
cdr3_aa: CASMQMGLAGEETQYF; cdr3_nt: TGTGCCAGCATGCAAATGGGACTAGCGGGGGAGGAGACCCAGTACTTC; cdr3_length: 16; v_call: TRBV6-2/TRBV6-3; j_call: TRBJ2-5; clone_size: NA; d_call: TRBD2
cdr3_aa: CASRHFGGNQPQHF; cdr3_nt: TGTGCCAGCAGACACTTTGGGGGAAATCAGCCCCAGCATTTT; cdr3_length: 14; v_call: TRBV5-4; j_call: TRBJ1-5; clone_size: NA; d_call: NA
cdr3_aa: CSVEDPDRGVTDTQYF; cdr3_nt: TGCAGCGTTGAAGATCCGGACAGGGGAGTCACAGATACGCAGTATTTT; cdr3_length: 16; v_call: TRBV29-1; j_call: TRBJ2-3; clone_size: NA; d_call: TRBD1
cdr3_aa: CASSLPSGGVADTQYF; cdr3_nt: TGTGCCAGCAGCCTCCCTAGCGGGGGGGTTGCAGATACGCAGTATTTT; cdr3_length: 16; v_call: TRBV13; j_call: TRBJ2-3; clone_size: NA; d_call: TRBD2
cdr3_aa: CASSSRDGSNYGYTF; cdr3_nt: TGTGCCAGCAGCTCCCGGGACGGTTCTAACTATGGCTACACCTTC; cdr3_length: 15; v_call: TRBV9; j_call: TRBJ1-2; clone_size: NA; d_call: NA
cdr3_aa: CASSDSAGGPDTQYF; cdr3_nt: TGTGCCAGCAGTGACTCGGCGGGGGGGCCGGATACGCAGTATTTT; cdr3_length: 15; v_call: TRBV6-4; j_call: TRBJ2-3; clone_size: NA; d_call: TRBD2
cdr3_aa: CASSLLLDWSSYNEQFF; cdr3_nt: TGTGCCAGCAGTCTTCTCTTAGACTGGAGCTCCTACAATGAGCAGTTCTTC; cdr3_length: 17; v_call: TRBV2; j_call: TRBJ2-1; clone_size: NA; d_call: NA
cdr3_aa: CATQGENYNEQFF; cdr3_nt: TGTGCCACCCAGGGGGAGAATTACAATGAGCAGTTCTTC; cdr3_length: 13; v_call: TRBV10-3; j_call: TRBJ2-1; clone_size: NA; d_call: TRBD1
cdr3_aa: CASSFRVGTGIYEQYF; cdr3_nt: TGTGCCAGCAGCTTTAGGGTAGGGACGGGGATCTACGAGCAGTACTTC; cdr3_length: 16; v_call: TRBV13; j_call: TRBJ2-7; clone_size: NA; d_call: NA
cdr3_aa: CSMGQGPPSTNEKLFF; cdr3_nt: TGCAGTATGGGACAGGGCCCCCCCTCAACTAATGAAAAACTGTTTTTT; cdr3_length: 16; v_call: TRBV20-1; j_call: TRBJ1-4; clone_size: NA; d_call: TRBD1
cdr3_aa: CASSLAGVPYEQYF; cdr3_nt: TGCGCCAGCAGCTTGGCTGGGGTGCCCTACGAGCAGTACTTC; cdr3_length: 14; v_call: TRBV5-1; j_call: TRBJ2-7; clone_size: NA; d_call: NA
cdr3_aa: CASSPWREVKNIQYF; cdr3_nt: TGTGCCAGCAGCCCTTGGCGGGAGGTCAAAAACATTCAGTACTTC; cdr3_length: 15; v_call: TRBV3-1; j_call: TRBJ2-4; clone_size: NA; d_call: TRBD2
cdr3_aa: CASSYSLGLNYGYTF; cdr3_nt: TGTGCCAGCAGTTACTCGTTGGGGCTTAACTATGGCTACACCTTC; cdr3_length: 15; v_call: TRBV6-5; j_call: TRBJ1-2; clone_size: NA; d_call: NA
cdr3_aa: CASSSNRDRSNYGYTF; cdr3_nt: TGTGCCAGCAGCTCGAACCGGGACAGGTCTAACTATGGCTACACCTTC; cdr3_length: 16; v_call: TRBV7-9; j_call: TRBJ1-2; clone_size: NA; d_call: TRBD1
cdr3_aa: CASSQGVHGYTF; cdr3_nt: TGTGCCAGCAGCCAAGGGGTGCATGGCTACACCTTC; cdr3_length: 12; v_call: TRBV14; j_call: TRBJ1-2; clone_size: NA; d_call: NA
cdr3_aa: CASTSQGLNTEAFF; cdr3_nt: TGTGCCAGCACTAGCCAGGGATTGAACACTGAAGCTTTCTTT; cdr3_length: 14; v_call: TRBV6-5; j_call: TRBJ1-1; clone_size: once; d_call: NA
cdr3_aa: CASSLGTSLDEQFF; cdr3_nt: TGTGCCAGCAGCTTAGGGACTAGCCTCGATGAGCAGTTCTTC; cdr3_length: 14; v_call: TRBV11-2; j_call: TRBJ2-1; clone_size: NA; d_call: TRBD2
cdr3_aa: CASSLGGGYNEQFF; cdr3_nt: TGTGCCAGCTCGCTGGGAGGGGGGTACAATGAGCAGTTCTTC; cdr3_length: 14; v_call: TRBV27; j_call: TRBJ2-1; clone_size: few; d_call: NA
cdr3_aa: CASSLAAGSSYEQYF; cdr3_nt: TGTGCCAGCAGCTTAGCCGCAGGGAGCTCCTACGAGCAGTACTTC; cdr3_length: 15; v_call: TRBV11-2; j_call: TRBJ2-7; clone_size: few; d_call: NA
cdr3_aa: CASSLGGDGTDTQYF; cdr3_nt: TGTGCCAGCAGCTTAGGAGGGGATGGCACAGATACGCAGTATTTT; cdr3_length: 15; v_call: TRBV13; j_call: TRBJ2-3; clone_size: NA; d_call: NA
cdr3_aa: CASSAKPGHLTDTQYF; cdr3_nt: TGTGCCAGCAGTGCTAAACCGGGACACCTCACAGATACGCAGTATTTT; cdr3_length: 16; v_call: TRBV12-3/TRBV12-4; j_call: TRBJ2-3; clone_size: NA; d_call: NA
cdr3_aa: CASSTQPDNYGYTF; cdr3_nt: TGTGCCAGTAGTACACAGCCCGACAACTATGGCTACACCTTC; cdr3_length: 14; v_call: TRBV19; j_call: TRBJ1-2; clone_size: NA; d_call: NA
cdr3_aa: CASSFGQGGYEQYF; cdr3_nt: TGTGCCAGCAGTTTCGGACAGGGCGGCTACGAGCAGTACTTC; cdr3_length: 14; v_call: TRBV27; j_call: TRBJ2-7; clone_size: NA; d_call: TRBD1
cdr3_aa: CASSPTGVYEQYF; cdr3_nt: TGTGCCAGCAGTCCCACAGGGGTCTACGAGCAGTACTTC; cdr3_length: 13; v_call: TRBV28; j_call: TRBJ2-7; clone_size: NA; d_call: TRBD1
cdr3_aa: CASRSRQGGHNEQFF; cdr3_nt: TGTGCCAGCAGATCCAGACAGGGGGGACACAATGAGCAGTTCTTC; cdr3_length: 15; v_call: TRBV12-3/TRBV12-4; j_call: TRBJ2-1; clone_size: NA; d_call: TRBD1
cdr3_aa: CASSIPQEAFF; cdr3_nt: TGTGCCAGCAGCATACCCCAGGAAGCTTTCTTT; cdr3_length: 11; v_call: TRBV21-1; j_call: TRBJ1-1; clone_size: NA; d_call: NA
cdr3_aa: CASSLDAPGYEQYF; cdr3_nt: TGTGCCAGCAGCCTGGACGCCCCTGGGTACGAGCAGTACTTC; cdr3_length: 14; v_call: TRBV7-3; j_call: TRBJ2-7; clone_size: NA; d_call: NA
cdr3_aa: CASSHRAPGLGANVLTF; cdr3_nt: TGTGCCAGCAGTCACCGGGCCCCGGGGCTCGGGGCCAACGTCCTGACTTTC; cdr3_length: 17; v_call: TRBV12-3/TRBV12-4; j_call: TRBJ2-6; clone_size: NA; d_call: NA
cdr3_aa: CASTPPNNEQFF; cdr3_nt: TGTGCCAGCACTCCCCCCAACAATGAGCAGTTCTTC; cdr3_length: 12; v_call: TRBV7-9; j_call: TRBJ2-1; clone_size: NA; d_call: NA
cdr3_aa: CASSFRIAGKVDEQFF; cdr3_nt: TGTGCCAGCAGTTTTCGGATAGCGGGGAAGGTAGATGAGCAGTTCTTC; cdr3_length: 16; v_call: TRBV12-3/TRBV12-4; j_call: TRBJ2-1; clone_size: NA; d_call: TRBD2
cdr3_aa: CSARDFQGTGPSYEQYF; cdr3_nt: TGCAGTGCTAGAGATTTTCAGGGGACAGGGCCCTCCTACGAGCAGTACTTC; cdr3_length: 17; v_call: TRBV20-1; j_call: TRBJ2-7; clone_size: NA; d_call: TRBD1
cdr3_aa: CASSPPTSPGELFF; cdr3_nt: TGCGCCAGCAGCCCGCCGACAAGCCCCGGGGAGCTGTTTTTT; cdr3_length: 14; v_call: TRBV4-1; j_call: TRBJ2-2; clone_size: NA; d_call: NA
cdr3_aa: CASSQAQWDEQYF; cdr3_nt: TGCGCCAGCAGCCAAGCTCAATGGGACGAGCAGTACTTC; cdr3_length: 13; v_call: TRBV4-1; j_call: TRBJ2-7; clone_size: NA; d_call: NA
cdr3_aa: CASRGGPRGGELFF; cdr3_nt: TGTGCCAGTAGGGGGGGCCCAAGAGGAGGGGAGCTGTTTTTT; cdr3_length: 14; v_call: TRBV7-3; j_call: TRBJ2-2; clone_size: NA; d_call: NA
cdr3_aa: CASSLGAHNEQFF; cdr3_nt: TGTGCCAGCAGTTTGGGCGCGCACAATGAGCAGTTCTTC; cdr3_length: 13; v_call: TRBV12-3/TRBV12-4; j_call: TRBJ2-1; clone_size: few; d_call: NA
cdr3_aa: CSARVPGRPRDEQFF; cdr3_nt: TGCAGTGCTAGAGTTCCGGGACGGCCCAGGGATGAGCAGTTCTTC; cdr3_length: 15; v_call: TRBV20-1; j_call: TRBJ2-1; clone_size: NA; d_call: NA
cdr3_aa: CSARDVGGRHTGELFF; cdr3_nt: TGCAGTGCTAGAGATGTGGGCGGGAGACACACCGGGGAGCTGTTTTTT; cdr3_length: 16; v_call: TRBV20-1; j_call: TRBJ2-2; clone_size: NA; d_call: TRBD2
cdr3_aa: CASSPTGLAGGQETQYF; cdr3_nt: TGTGCCAGCAGCCCAACGGGACTAGCGGGAGGCCAAGAGACCCAGTACTTC; cdr3_length: 17; v_call: TRBV7-3; j_call: TRBJ2-5; clone_size: NA; d_call: TRBD2
cdr3_aa: CASSEAPRARRDGYTF; cdr3_nt: TGTGCCAGCAGTGAAGCGCCCAGGGCACGCCGGGATGGCTACACCTTC; cdr3_length: 16; v_call: TRBV2; j_call: TRBJ1-2; clone_size: NA; d_call: NA
cdr3_aa: CASSQEGRQGTQYF; cdr3_nt: TGTGCCAGCAGCCAAGAGGGTAGACAGGGGACGCAGTATTTT; cdr3_length: 14; v_call: TRBV3-1; j_call: TRBJ2-3; clone_size: NA; d_call: TRBD1
cdr3_aa: CASSVLEGPTGELFF; cdr3_nt: TGTGCCAGCAGCGTATTGGAGGGACCCACCGGGGAGCTGTTTTTT; cdr3_length: 15; v_call: TRBV9; j_call: TRBJ2-2; clone_size: once; d_call: NA
cdr3_aa: CASSYSKAAGAIYGYTF; cdr3_nt: TGTGCCAGCAGTTACTCGAAAGCGGCAGGGGCGATATACGGCTACACCTTC; cdr3_length: 17; v_call: TRBV6-5; j_call: TRBJ1-2; clone_size: NA; d_call: NA
cdr3_aa: CASSYRDRYTDTQYF; cdr3_nt: TGTGCCAGCAGCTACCGGGACAGGTACACAGATACGCAGTATTTT; cdr3_length: 15; v_call: TRBV27; j_call: TRBJ2-3; clone_size: NA; d_call: TRBD1
cdr3_aa: CASSPPGQSSYEQYF; cdr3_nt: TGTGCCAGCAGCCCTCCAGGTCAGAGCTCCTACGAGCAGTACTTC; cdr3_length: 15; v_call: TRBV5-6; j_call: TRBJ2-7; clone_size: NA; d_call: NA
cdr3_aa: CASGRVREGANVLTF; cdr3_nt: TGCGCCAGCGGCCGCGTAAGGGAGGGGGCCAACGTCCTGACTTTC; cdr3_length: 15; v_call: TRBV5-1; j_call: TRBJ2-6; clone_size: NA; d_call: NA
cdr3_aa: CASSLSTSGGTGELFF; cdr3_nt: TGTGCCAGCAGCTTATCGACTAGCGGGGGGACCGGGGAGCTGTTTTTT; cdr3_length: 16; v_call: TRBV5-4; j_call: TRBJ2-2; clone_size: NA; d_call: TRBD2
cdr3_aa: CASSLGAMDEQYF; cdr3_nt: TGTGCCAGCAGCTTAGGGGCGATGGACGAGCAGTACTTC; cdr3_length: 13; v_call: TRBV11-2; j_call: TRBJ2-7; clone_size: NA; d_call: NA
cdr3_aa: CSASHLTGAPYEQYF; cdr3_nt: TGCAGTGCTAGCCACCTGACGGGGGCCCCCTACGAGCAGTACTTC; cdr3_length: 15; v_call: TRBV20-1; j_call: TRBJ2-7; clone_size: NA; d_call: NA
cdr3_aa: CAWDRREQGPYGYTF; cdr3_nt: TGTGCCTGGGACAGGAGAGAGCAAGGCCCCTATGGCTACACCTTC; cdr3_length: 15; v_call: TRBV30; j_call: TRBJ1-2; clone_size: NA; d_call: NA